Sequencing of this T cell receptor (beta chain) was carried out in a study of T cell changes during pregnancy in multiple sclerosis. Sequencing used immunoSEQ multiplex PCR; TCRdb keeps in-frame clones, though not all of them. The sample consists of tens of thousands of clones, approximately 95% of them appearing once. CDR1 SGHRS and CDR2 YFSETQ come from the germline V gene. This CDR3 contains 22 residues. V was pared by 4 bases and J by 2 bases, with 24 bases of the junction left unmatched. The TCR was taken from a female donor with multiple sclerosis, enrolled in a pregnancy study. V gene TRBV5-1 combines with J gene TRBJ2-1; 10 nucleotides agree with TRBD2. Sequences were derived from CD4+ T cells from peripheral blood mononuclear cells, sampled after pregnancy. CDR3 residues: CASSPQLDDRRDGLAAYNEQFF. CDR3 in DNA: TGCGCCAGCAGCCCTCAACTAGATGACAGGCGGGACGGACTAGCGGCCTACAATGAGCAGTTCTTC.